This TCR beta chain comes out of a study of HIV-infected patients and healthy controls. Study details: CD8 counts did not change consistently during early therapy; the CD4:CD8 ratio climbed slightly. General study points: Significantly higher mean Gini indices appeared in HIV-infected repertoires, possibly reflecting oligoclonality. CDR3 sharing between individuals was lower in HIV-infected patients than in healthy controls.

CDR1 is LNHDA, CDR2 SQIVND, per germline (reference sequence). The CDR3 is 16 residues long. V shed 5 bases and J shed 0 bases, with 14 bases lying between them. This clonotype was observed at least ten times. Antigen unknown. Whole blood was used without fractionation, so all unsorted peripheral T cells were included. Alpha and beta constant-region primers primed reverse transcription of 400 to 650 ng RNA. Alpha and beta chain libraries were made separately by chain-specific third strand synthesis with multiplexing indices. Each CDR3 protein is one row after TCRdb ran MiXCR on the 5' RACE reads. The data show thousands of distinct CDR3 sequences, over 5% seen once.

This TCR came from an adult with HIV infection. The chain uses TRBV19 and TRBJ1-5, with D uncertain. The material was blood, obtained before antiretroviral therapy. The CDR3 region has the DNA TGTGCCAGTAGTCCCCGGGTTGAGTATAGCAATCAGCCCCAGCATTTT. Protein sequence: CASSPRVEYSNQPQHF.